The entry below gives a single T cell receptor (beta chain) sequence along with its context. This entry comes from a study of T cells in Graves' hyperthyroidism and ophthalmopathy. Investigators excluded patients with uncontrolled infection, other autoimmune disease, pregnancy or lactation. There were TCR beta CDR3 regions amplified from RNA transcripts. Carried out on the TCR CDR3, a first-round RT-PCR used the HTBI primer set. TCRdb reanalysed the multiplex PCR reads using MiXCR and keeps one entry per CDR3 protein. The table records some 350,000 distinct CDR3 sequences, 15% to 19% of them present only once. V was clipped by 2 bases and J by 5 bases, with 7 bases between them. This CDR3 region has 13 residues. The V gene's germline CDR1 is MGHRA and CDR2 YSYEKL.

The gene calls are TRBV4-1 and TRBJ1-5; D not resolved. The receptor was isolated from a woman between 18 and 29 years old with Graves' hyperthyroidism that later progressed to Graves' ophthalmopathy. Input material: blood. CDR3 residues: CASSQSGDQPQHF. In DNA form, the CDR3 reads TGCGCCAGCAGCCAATCGGGAGATCAGCCCCAGCATTTT.